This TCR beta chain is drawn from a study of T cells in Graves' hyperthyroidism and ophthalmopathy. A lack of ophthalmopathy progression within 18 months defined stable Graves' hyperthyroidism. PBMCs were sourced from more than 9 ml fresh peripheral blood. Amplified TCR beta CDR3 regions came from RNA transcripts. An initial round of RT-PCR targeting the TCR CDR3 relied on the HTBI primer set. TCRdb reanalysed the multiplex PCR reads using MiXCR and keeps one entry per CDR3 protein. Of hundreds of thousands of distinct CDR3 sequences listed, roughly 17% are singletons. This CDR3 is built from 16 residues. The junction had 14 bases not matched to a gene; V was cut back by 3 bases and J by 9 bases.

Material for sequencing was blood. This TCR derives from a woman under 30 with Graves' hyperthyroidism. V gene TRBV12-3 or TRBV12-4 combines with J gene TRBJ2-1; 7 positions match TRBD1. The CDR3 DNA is TGTGCCAGCAGTTTGACTCCTGCGACAGGGTTTGCTGAGCAGTTCTTC. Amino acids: CASSLTPATGFAEQFF.